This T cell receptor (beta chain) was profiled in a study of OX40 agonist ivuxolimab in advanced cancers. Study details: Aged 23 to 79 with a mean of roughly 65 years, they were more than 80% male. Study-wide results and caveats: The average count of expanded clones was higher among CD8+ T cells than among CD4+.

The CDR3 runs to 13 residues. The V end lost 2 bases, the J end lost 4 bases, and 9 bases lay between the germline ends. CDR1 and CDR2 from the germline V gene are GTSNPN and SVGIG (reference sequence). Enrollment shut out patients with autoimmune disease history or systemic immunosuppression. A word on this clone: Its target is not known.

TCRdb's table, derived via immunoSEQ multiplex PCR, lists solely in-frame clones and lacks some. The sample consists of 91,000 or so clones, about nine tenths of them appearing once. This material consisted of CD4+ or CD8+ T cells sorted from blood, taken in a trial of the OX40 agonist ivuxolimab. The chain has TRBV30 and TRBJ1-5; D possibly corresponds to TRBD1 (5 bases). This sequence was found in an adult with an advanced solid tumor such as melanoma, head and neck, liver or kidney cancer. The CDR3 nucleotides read TGTGCCTGGAGTTACAACAGGAATCAGCCCCAGCATTTT. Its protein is CAWSYNRNQPQHF.